This is a list of T cell receptor beta chains from one sample in a study of T cell changes during pregnancy in multiple sclerosis. Produced via immunoSEQ multiplex PCR; TCRdb's table is partial and in-frame only. The sample consists of approximately 40,000 clones, around 89% of them appearing once. Specimen: CD4+ T cells from peripheral blood mononuclear cells, collected in the first trimester of pregnancy. The receptors were sampled from a female donor with multiple sclerosis, enrolled in a pregnancy study. Each CDR3 is given with its conserved first and last residue. D genes are given only for firm matches. Clone size is stated in some rows and not others, as once, few, many or a class when expanded.

CDR3: CAISPKGQASYGYTF; DNA: TGTGCCATCAGTCCCAAGGGACAGGCGAGCTATGGCTACACCTTC; J: TRBJ1-2; size: NA; length: 15; V: TRBV10-3; D: TRBD1
CDR3: CASSPRPLSYEQYF; DNA: TGTGCCAGCTCACCTCGTCCCCTCTCCTACGAGCAGTACTTC; J: TRBJ2-7; size: NA; length: 14; V: TRBV18; D: NA
CDR3: CASSQGQNTDTQYF; DNA: TGCGCCAGCAGCCAGGGACAGAACACAGATACGCAGTATTTT; J: TRBJ2-3; size: NA; length: 14; V: TRBV5-1; D: TRBD1
CDR3: CASSPDRAAGYTF; DNA: TGTGCCAGCAGTCCGGACAGGGCGGCTGGCTACACCTTC; J: TRBJ1-2; size: NA; length: 13; V: TRBV6-6; D: TRBD1
CDR3: CASSLSRVGRGQPQHF; DNA: TGTGCCAGCAGTTTATCAAGAGTGGGCAGGGGTCAGCCCCAGCATTTT; J: TRBJ1-5; size: NA; length: 16; V: TRBV27; D: NA
CDR3: CASGLYAGRGTDTQYF; DNA: TGTGCTAGTGGTTTGTACGCAGGGAGGGGGACAGATACGCAGTATTTT; J: TRBJ2-3; size: NA; length: 16; V: TRBV12-5; D: NA
CDR3: CASSQDGREAGHTIYF; DNA: TGTGCCAGCAGCCAAGATGGGAGGGAAGCGGGACACACCATATATTTT; J: TRBJ1-3; size: once; length: 16; V: TRBV4-2; D: NA
CDR3: CASSPGAGVALEQFF; DNA: TGTGCCAGCTCACCGGGGGCGGGGGTGGCCCTTGAGCAGTTCTTC; J: TRBJ2-1; size: NA; length: 15; V: TRBV18; D: NA
CDR3: CASSLVRGPGDTEAFF; DNA: TGCGCCAGCAGCTTGGTTCGGGGACCGGGGGACACTGAAGCTTTCTTT; J: TRBJ1-1; size: NA; length: 16; V: TRBV5-1; D: NA
CDR3: CASSLGQGGYGYTF; DNA: TGCGCCAGCAGCTTGGGCCAGGGAGGCTATGGCTACACCTTC; J: TRBJ1-2; size: NA; length: 14; V: TRBV5-1; D: NA
CDR3: CASSARTTSAEQYF; DNA: TGTGCCAGCAGTGCCCGGACTACCTCTGCCGAGCAGTACTTC; J: TRBJ2-7; size: NA; length: 14; V: TRBV6-1; D: NA
CDR3: CASSPSRSGELFF; DNA: TGTGCCAGCTCACCGTCTCGGTCCGGGGAGCTGTTTTTT; J: TRBJ2-2; size: NA; length: 13; V: TRBV18; D: NA
CDR3: CASRQSTNSPLHF; DNA: TGTGCCAGCCGACAGAGTACTAATTCACCCCTCCACTTT; J: TRBJ1-6; size: few; length: 13; V: TRBV6-4; D: NA
CDR3: CASSEWASGPSYNEQFF; DNA: TGTGCCAGCAGTGAATGGGCTAGCGGTCCCTCCTACAATGAGCAGTTCTTC; J: TRBJ2-1; size: once; length: 17; V: TRBV25-1; D: TRBD2
CDR3: CAWSVQGWGRQPQHF; DNA: TGTGCCTGGAGTGTACAGGGGTGGGGGCGGCAGCCCCAGCATTTT; J: TRBJ1-5; size: NA; length: 15; V: TRBV30; D: TRBD1
CDR3: CASSPSTGGYGYTF; DNA: TGTGCCAGCTCACCGTCCACAGGGGGGTATGGCTACACCTTC; J: TRBJ1-2; size: NA; length: 14; V: TRBV18; D: TRBD1
CDR3: CASSPLGGGLYGYTF; DNA: TGTGCCAGCAGCCCCCTGGGCGGAGGACTCTATGGCTACACCTTC; J: TRBJ1-2; size: NA; length: 15; V: TRBV14; D: NA
CDR3: CASSQGGTNEQFF; DNA: TGTGCCAGCAGCCAAGGAGGAACAAATGAGCAGTTCTTC; J: TRBJ2-1; size: NA; length: 13; V: TRBV4-2; D: NA
CDR3: CATSGPGQGSNQPQHF; DNA: TGTGCCACCAGCGGACCGGGACAGGGTAGCAATCAGCCCCAGCATTTT; J: TRBJ1-5; size: NA; length: 16; V: TRBV15; D: TRBD1
CDR3: CSARDGYTF; DNA: TGCAGTGCCCGCGATGGCTACACCTTC; J: TRBJ1-2; size: NA; length: 9; V: TRBV20-1; D: NA
CDR3: CASNHPGGGTEAFF; DNA: TGCGCCAGCAACCATCCAGGGGGAGGCACTGAAGCTTTCTTT; J: TRBJ1-1; size: NA; length: 14; V: TRBV5-1; D: TRBD1
CDR3: CASSLVGISGNTIYF; DNA: TGTGCCAGCAGCTTGGTCGGTATATCGGGAAACACCATATATTTT; J: TRBJ1-3; size: NA; length: 15; V: TRBV5-8; D: NA
CDR3: CASSRQGPTNYGYTF; DNA: TGTGCCAGCAGTCGGCAGGGGCCTACCAACTATGGCTACACCTTC; J: TRBJ1-2; size: NA; length: 15; V: TRBV27; D: NA
CDR3: CASSSSTGVRVQETQYF; DNA: TGTGCCAGCAGTTCTTCAACCGGCGTGAGGGTACAAGAGACCCAGTACTTC; J: TRBJ2-5; size: NA; length: 17; V: TRBV27; D: NA
CDR3: CAAWRGGRTGGVGETQYF; DNA: TGTGCCGCATGGCGGGGGGGAAGGACAGGGGGCGTGGGAGAGACCCAGTACTTC; J: TRBJ2-5; size: NA; length: 18; V: TRBV10-3; D: TRBD1
CDR3: CAWRPLQGAGETQYF; DNA: TGTGCCTGGAGGCCATTACAGGGGGCAGGGGAGACCCAGTACTTC; J: TRBJ2-5; size: NA; length: 15; V: TRBV30; D: TRBD1
CDR3: CASSSQGYTGELFF; DNA: TGTGCCAGCAGTTCACAGGGGTACACCGGGGAGCTGTTTTTT; J: TRBJ2-2; size: NA; length: 14; V: TRBV2; D: TRBD1
CDR3: CASSSGGIDNEQFF; DNA: TGTGCCAGCAGCTCGGGAGGGATCGACAATGAGCAGTTCTTC; J: TRBJ2-1; size: NA; length: 14; V: TRBV9; D: TRBD2
CDR3: CAWSVLGQGGEQYF; DNA: TGTGCCTGGAGTGTACTGGGACAGGGCGGCGAGCAGTACTTC; J: TRBJ2-7; size: NA; length: 14; V: TRBV30; D: TRBD1
CDR3: CASSPSTDTQYF; DNA: TGTGCCAGCAGCCCCTCCACAGATACGCAGTATTTT; J: TRBJ2-3; size: once; length: 12; V: TRBV6-5; D: NA
CDR3: CASSQGTGDQPQHF; DNA: TGTGCCAGCAGCCAAGGGACAGGGGATCAGCCCCAGCATTTT; J: TRBJ1-5; size: NA; length: 14; V: TRBV4-2; D: TRBD1
CDR3: CASSFDRGRNTEAFF; DNA: TGTGCCAGCAGTTTTGATAGAGGAAGGAACACTGAAGCTTTCTTT; J: TRBJ1-1; size: NA; length: 15; V: TRBV27; D: NA
CDR3: CASSEVTGNSPLHF; DNA: TGTGCCAGCAGTGAAGTAACGGGTAATTCACCCCTCCACTTT; J: TRBJ1-6; size: medium-sized; length: 14; V: TRBV6-1; D: NA
CDR3: CASSDSGRGAKQPQHF; DNA: TGTGCCAGCAGTGATTCGGGCAGGGGAGCCAAGCAGCCCCAGCATTTT; J: TRBJ1-5; size: NA; length: 16; V: TRBV2; D: NA
CDR3: CASSPWTGGNTEAFF; DNA: TGTGCCAGCAGCCCTTGGACAGGGGGCAACACTGAAGCTTTCTTT; J: TRBJ1-1; size: NA; length: 15; V: TRBV9; D: TRBD1
CDR3: CASSDLPTSGATDTQYF; DNA: TGTGCCAGCAGTGATCTCCCGACTAGCGGGGCCACAGATACGCAGTATTTT; J: TRBJ2-3; size: NA; length: 17; V: TRBV2; D: TRBD2
CDR3: CASSPVAAYTDTQYF; DNA: TGTGCCAGCTCACCAGTCGCCGCCTACACAGATACGCAGTATTTT; J: TRBJ2-3; size: NA; length: 15; V: TRBV18; D: NA
CDR3: CAWTRVLTGELFF; DNA: TGTGCCTGGACCAGGGTATTGACCGGGGAGCTGTTTTTT; J: TRBJ2-2; size: NA; length: 13; V: TRBV30; D: NA
CDR3: CASSFDRNTEAFF; DNA: TGTGCCAGCAGCTTCGACAGGAACACTGAAGCTTTCTTT; J: TRBJ1-1; size: NA; length: 13; V: TRBV5-6; D: NA
CDR3: CSVRLAGGKETQYF; DNA: TGCAGCGTCCGACTAGCGGGAGGAAAAGAGACCCAGTACTTC; J: TRBJ2-5; size: NA; length: 14; V: TRBV29-1; D: TRBD2
CDR3: CASSLAGGEFGTQYF; DNA: TGCGCCAGCAGCTTGGCAGGGGGAGAGTTTGGGACCCAGTACTTC; J: TRBJ2-5; size: NA; length: 15; V: TRBV5-1; D: TRBD1
CDR3: CASSDKVTSYSNQPQHF; DNA: TGTGCCAGCAGTGATAAGGTCACTAGTTATAGCAATCAGCCCCAGCATTTT; J: TRBJ1-5; size: NA; length: 17; V: TRBV2; D: NA
CDR3: CASSEESRREQYF; DNA: TGTGCCAGCAGTGAGGAGTCACGGCGCGAGCAGTACTTC; J: TRBJ2-7; size: NA; length: 13; V: TRBV2; D: NA
CDR3: CASSMGSTEAFF; DNA: TGTGCCAGTAGTATGGGGAGCACTGAAGCTTTCTTT; J: TRBJ1-1; size: NA; length: 12; V: TRBV19; D: NA
CDR3: CASSDRDSSTVNEKLFF; DNA: TGTGCCAGCAGTGACAGGGACAGTTCAACGGTTAATGAAAAACTGTTTTTT; J: TRBJ1-4; size: NA; length: 17; V: TRBV2; D: TRBD1
CDR3: CASSLRGLAGGYEQYF; DNA: TGTGCCAGCAGCTTAAGGGGACTAGCGGGAGGGTACGAGCAGTACTTC; J: TRBJ2-7; size: NA; length: 16; V: TRBV7-6; D: TRBD2
CDR3: CSAVGGTGTRSF; DNA: TGCAGCGCTGTTGGGGGGACCGGGACTAGAAGTTTC; J: TRBJ2-7; size: NA; length: 12; V: TRBV29-1; D: TRBD2
CDR3: CASSSPTGGVNYGYTF; DNA: TGCGCCAGCAGCTCCCCTACAGGGGGCGTTAACTATGGCTACACCTTC; J: TRBJ1-2; size: NA; length: 16; V: TRBV5-1; D: TRBD1
CDR3: CASSPTANYGYTF; DNA: TGTGCCAGCTCACCGACAGCTAACTATGGCTACACCTTC; J: TRBJ1-2; size: NA; length: 13; V: TRBV18; D: NA
CDR3: CAGSRGISTDTQYF; DNA: TGTGCCGGCTCCCGGGGGATTAGCACAGATACGCAGTATTTT; J: TRBJ2-3; size: NA; length: 14; V: TRBV30; D: NA
CDR3: CASSRSMAGVYGYTF; DNA: TGTGCCAGCAGTAGGTCGATGGCGGGGGTATACGGCTACACCTTC; J: TRBJ1-2; size: NA; length: 15; V: TRBV28; D: NA